This T cell receptor beta chain was retrieved from a study of OX40 agonist ivuxolimab in advanced cancers. Study details: The patients' treatment was ivuxolimab, an agonistic anti-OX40 (CD134) antibody. Prior therapy, whether anti-PD-1, anti-PD-L1 or anti-CTLA-4, was allowed, and under 50% had some. Findings of the study overall: CD4+ and CD8+ T cells in blood underwent clonal expansion by week 6 at 0.1 to 3.0 mg/kg. CD4+ T cells averaged fewer expanded clones than CD8+ T cells.

Assay used: immunoSEQ multiplex PCR; TCRdb lists only in-frame clones, some missing. The data hold roughly 60,000 clones, with about 86% observed a single time. In the case of this clone: Its antigen remains unidentified.

The origin of this receptor is an adult with an advanced solid tumor such as melanoma, head and neck, liver or kidney cancer. The sample in question was CD4+ or CD8+ T cells sorted from blood, obtained in a trial of the OX40 agonist ivuxolimab.

The CDR3 reads CASSLNREETQYF. The DNA of the CDR3 is TGTGCCAGCAGCTTAAACAGGGAAGAGACCCAGTACTTC. The gene calls are TRBV7-3 and TRBJ2-5; TRBD1 is a possible D gene (6 bases). CDR1 and CDR2 (germline): SGHTA, FQGTGA. V lost 1 base and J 3 bases, leaving 6 bases between the germline ends. The CDR3 consists of 13 residues.